This TCR beta chain derives from a study of Ad26.COV2.S vaccination and SARS-CoV-2 variants. Study-wide findings and caveats: Higher spike-specific TCR breadth was found in vaccine recipients than in placebo recipients.

Looked up from germline, CDR1 is SGHNT and CDR2 is YYREEE (reference sequence). The CDR3 spans 13 residues. V was shortened by 3 bases and J by 1 base, with 6 bases between the two germline ends. Clones were read by immunoSEQ multiplex PCR, and TCRdb kept only the in-frame ones, dropping some. This repertoire shows more than 300,000 clones, about 82% found once; its top ten account for about 2.1%. This clone has just one count. Its antigen is unidentified. Treatment here: some 20 received Ad26.COV2.S at low or high dose, single or two shots; roughly 5 received placebo; per-sample allocation not given. Samples came from day 63 after the first vaccine or placebo injection. Cohort 1b enrolled adults aged 18-55 years in Boston.

The chain links TRBV5-4 to TRBJ2-3; D is undetermined. The source material was peripheral blood, sampled in a trial of Ad26.COV2.S vaccine versus placebo. This clonotype originated in a person between 18 and 65 years old who received the Ad26.COV2.S COVID-19 vaccine or a placebo. The CDR3 spells CASSSIGTDTQYF. CDR3 coding DNA: TGTGCCAGCAGCTCCATCGGCACAGATACGCAGTATTTT.